The T cell receptor (beta chain) described here comes from a study of OX40 agonist ivuxolimab in advanced cancers. The V end lost 11 bases, the J end lost 4 bases, and 12 bases lay between the germline ends. Germline loops: CDR1 MNHEY, CDR2 SMNVEV (reference sequence). This CDR3 comprises 11 residues. This table comes from immunoSEQ multiplex PCR, and its TCRdb copy is limited to in-frame clones, with some not included. Of roughly 79,000 clones listed, roughly 90% were seen once; the top ten hold nearly 0.55%. This clone was picked up one time. The rearrangement links TRBV27 to TRBJ2-7; D is ambiguous. This sample comprised CD4+ or CD8+ T cells sorted from blood, obtained in a trial of the OX40 agonist ivuxolimab. The sequence came from an adult with an advanced solid tumor such as melanoma, head and neck, liver or kidney cancer. Written as DNA, the CDR3 is TGTGCCCCCCACCCCACGTACGAGCAGTACTTC. It is translated as CAPHPTYEQYF.